This T cell receptor beta chain was captured by sequencing in a study of blood T cell repertoires in COVID-19. This CDR3 region has 15 residues. Per the germline V gene, CDR1 is SGHAT and CDR2 is FQNNGV. V trimming: 7 bases; J trimming: 8 bases; junction bases outside the gene matches: 10. Repertoires were generated with immunoSEQ multiplex PCR, while TCRdb's copy carries only in-frame clones and drops some. This table has about 290,000 clones, roughly 91% appearing once. Sequenced sample: peripheral blood. V and J are TRBV11-2 and TRBJ2-1, with 11 positions matching TRBD2. The TCR comes from a woman in her 30s with COVID-19, enrolled during active disease. CDR3 in amino acids: CASTAIAGGPYEQFF. CDR3 DNA: TGTGCCAGCACCGCTATAGCGGGGGGGCCCTATGAGCAGTTCTTC.